Below are 17 T cell receptor beta chains sequenced from a single sample in a study of control samples from healthy donors and cancer patients. The repertoire was sequenced with immunoSEQ multiplex PCR; TCRdb's copy has only in-frame clones and lacks some. The sample has about 70,000 clones; about 95% are singletons. The sample comprised blood. The receptors stem from a woman aged 25 to 45 in good health.

This clone was picked up one time. The chain links TRBV7-9 to TRBJ2-1; 7 bases match TRBD1. The CDR3 extends over 16 amino acids. Per germline, CDR1 SEHNR and CDR2 FQNEAQ (reference sequence). The V and J ends lost 7 bases and 12 bases, in that order; junction bases with no gene match: 21. DNA of the CDR3: TGTGCCAGCACCATAATCCCGCCTACAGGGGTACGATGGCAGTTCTTC. Protein product: CASTIIPPTGVRWQFF.

The rearrangement joins TRBV2 to TRBJ1-1; a possible D gene is TRBD1 (6 bases). The V and J ends lost 4 bases and 1 base respectively, with 13 bases between them. The CDR3 consists of 15 residues. Germline-derived CDR1 and CDR2 are SNHLY and FYNNEI. The CDR3 DNA follows: TGTGCCAGCAGTGGGGAGGAGGGGGGGAACACTGAAGCTTTCTTT. This translates into CASSGEEGGNTEAFF.

This rearrangement joins TRBV6-4 to TRBJ2-3; D might be TRBD1 or TRBD2, each matching 6 bases. The CDR3 consists of 13 residues. Germline CDR1 MRHNA, CDR2 SNTAGT. Between the trimmed V and J ends, which lost 6 bases and 1 base, there was a span of 8 bases. The CDR3 here is CASRRGGTDTQYF. The CDR3, as DNA: TGTGCCAGCAGAAGGGGGGGCACAGATACGCAGTATTTT.

The genes are TRBV19 and TRBJ1-5; unclear D gene. The germline V gene encodes CDR1 LNHDA and CDR2 SQIVND (reference sequence). V gave up 3 bases and J gave up 6 bases, with 12 bases separating them. This CDR3 is 14 amino acids long. CDR3 sequence (DNA): TGTGCCAGTAGTATTCCTAGGGAAACTCAGCCCCAGCATTTT. It is translated as CASSIPRETQPQHF.

The chain joins TRBV19 to TRBJ2-7; D remains ambiguous. The CDR3 runs 13 residues. Germline V gene sequence: CDR1 LNHDA, CDR2 SQIVND (reference sequence). Trimming removed 3 bases from V and 3 bases from J, with 9 bases in between. CDR3 nucleotide sequence: TGTGCCAGTAGTATCGGGTATGGCTACGAGCAGTACTTC. Amino acids: CASSIGYGYEQYF.

CDR3 nucleotides: TGTGCCAGCAGCTTCGGAGCCTCACCCCTCCACTTT. It specifies CASSFGASPLHF. The chain joins TRBV5-6 to TRBJ1-6; unclear D gene. The CDR3 is made up of 12 amino acids. Germline CDR1 reads SGHDT; CDR2 reads YYEEEE. V lost 2 bases and J 10 bases, leaving 7 bases between the germline ends.

The chain couples TRBV19 to TRBJ2-6; 7 nucleotides match TRBD1. Germline assignment: CDR1 LNHDA and CDR2 SQIVND (reference sequence). The CDR3 contains 16 residues. With V trimmed by 3 bases and J by 4 bases, 6 bases remained unmatched. The CDR3 coding sequence is TGTGCCAGTAGTATCCTGACAGGGACCGGGGCCAACGTCCTGACTTTC. This sequence encodes CASSILTGTGANVLTF.

J is TRBJ2-7 and V is TRBV3-1 (or the pseudogene TRBV3-2); no firm D call. The ends were cut back, 4 bases at V and 1 base at J, with 11 bases in the middle. Germline CDR1 and CDR2: LGHDT and YNNKEL (reference sequence). The CDR3 consists of 14 residues. CDR3 loop: CASSPFSQSYEQYF. Here the CDR3 DNA reads TGTGCCAGCAGCCCATTCTCCCAATCCTACGAGCAGTACTTC.

The chain is built from TRBV29-1 and TRBJ1-1, with D perhaps matching TRBD1 (5 bases). Germline CDR1 and CDR2: SQVTM and ANQGSEA. This CDR3 comprises 14 residues. Trimming left V 7 bases short and J 6 bases short, with 21 bases between. CDR3 residues: CSAASARDLPEAFF. CDR3 bases: TGCAGCGCAGCATCTGCCAGGGATCTACCTGAAGCTTTCTTT.

The chain couples TRBV9 to TRBJ2-2; TRBD1 might be the D (5 bases). Germline CDR1 reads SGDLS; CDR2 reads YYNGEE. Trimming pared 0 bases from V and 1 base from J, leaving 7 bases between. The CDR3 spans 15 residues. Here the CDR3 reads CASSVGQRNTGELFF. CDR3 bases: TGTGCCAGCAGCGTAGGACAGAGGAACACCGGGGAGCTGTTTTTT.

This sequence joins TRBV6-5 and TRBJ1-5; weak D call: TRBD1 (6 bases). This CDR3 is 15 amino acids long. V was trimmed by 6 bases and J by 6 bases, leaving 18 bases between them. CDR1 is MNHEY, CDR2 SVGAGI, per germline. The CDR3 DNA is TGTGCCAGCAGGGGCAACAGGGCCTCGGGTCAGCCCCAGCATTTT. Amino acids: CASRGNRASGQPQHF.

V is TRBV9 and J is TRBJ1-6; the match to TRBD1 covers 8 bases. The CDR3 runs to 13 residues. From germline, CDR1 is SGDLS and CDR2 YYNGEE. The V segment lost 3 bases and the J segment 9 bases; nucleotides outside the gene matches: 2. The CDR3 protein is CASSAGGSSPLHF. The CDR3 DNA reads TGTGCCAGCAGCGCAGGGGGCTCTTCACCCCTCCACTTT.

The chain links TRBV2 to TRBJ1-5; unclear D gene. Trimming took 3 bases from V and 6 from J, leaving 9 bases between them. The CDR3 contains 13 residues. The germline CDR1 and CDR2 sequences are SNHLY and FYNNEI. CDR3 nucleotides: TGTGCCAGCAGTGAGGGTTTGGTTCAGCCCCAGCATTTT. Translated: CASSEGLVQPQHF.

The chain combines TRBV19 with TRBJ1-1; 9 nucleotides match TRBD1. The CDR3 consists of 16 residues. V shed 6 bases, J shed 1 base, and the junction held 9 bases outside the gene matches. Germline loops: CDR1 LNHDA, CDR2 SQIVND (reference sequence). In DNA form, the CDR3 reads TGTGCCAGTAGCAAAAGTAAGGGACAGGGGAACACTGAAGCTTTCTTT. Amino acid sequence: CASSKSKGQGNTEAFF.

The chain recombines TRBV2 with TRBJ1-5; D is possibly TRBD1 (5 bases). The V end lost 1 base, the J end lost 7 bases, and 11 bases lay between the germline ends. CDR1 and CDR2 (germline): SNHLY, FYNNEI. The CDR3 is made up of 14 amino acids. Here the CDR3 reads CASSEVRGGQPQHF. As DNA, the CDR3 is TGTGCCAGCAGTGAAGTTAGGGGCGGGCAGCCCCAGCATTTT.

This clone came up once. The chain has TRBV19 and TRBJ1-2; TRBD1 matches 8 bases. The CDR3 totals 11 residues. The trim removed 7 bases at V and 12 bases at J, leaving 7 bases unmatched. Germline lookup yields CDR1 LNHDA and CDR2 SQIVND (reference sequence). The CDR3 loop is CASTSTGDHTF. The DNA of the CDR3 is TGTGCCAGTACCTCGACAGGGGACCACACCTTC.

The chain uses TRBV9 and TRBJ2-2; D unresolved. The CDR3 contains 16 residues. V was clipped by 0 bases and J by 1 base, with 10 bases between them. CDR1 and CDR2 from the germline V gene are SGDLS and YYNGEE. CDR3 amino acids: CASSVAGHENTGELFF. The CDR3 DNA reads as TGTGCCAGCAGCGTAGCAGGTCACGAGAACACCGGGGAGCTGTTTTTT.